The 32 T cell receptor beta chains below all came from one sample that was sequenced in a study of blood T cell repertoires in COVID-19 (dated by TCRdb to the early 2020s). Library construction relied on the immunoSEQ multiplex PCR assay. Imported from immuneACCESS, the table was reduced by TCRdb to in-frame sequences with V and J called. These copies leave out some clones; in studies compared against another copy, an unresolved V gene accounts for under half, and the cause of the remainder is not known. The sample includes roughly 230,000 clones, with approximately 92% observed a single time. About 4.5% of the sample comes from the top ten. Sequences were obtained from peripheral blood. These receptors came from a woman aged 40 to 50 who had recovered from COVID-19.

The J gene is TRBJ1-4, the V gene TRBV5-6; tentative D call: TRBD1 (6 bases). CDR3 length: 17 residues. Germline CDR1 SGHDT, CDR2 YYEEEE. Trimming shortened V by 4 bases and J by 0 bases, and 16 bases separated the two germline ends. CDR3 in amino acids: CASSGYQGRSTNEKLFF. As DNA, the CDR3 is TGTGCCAGCAGCGGTTATCAGGGGAGATCAACTAATGAAAAACTGTTTTTT.

The chain has TRBV18 and TRBJ2-3; TRBD2 matches 7 bases. The V and J ends lost 1 base and 1 base, in that order; junction bases with no gene match: 5. This CDR3 is built from 16 residues. Per germline, CDR1 KGHSH and CDR2 LQKENI. The DNA for the CDR3 is TGTGCCAGCTCACCACTAAGGGCGGGGGGCACAGATACGCAGTATTTT. Its protein is CASSPLRAGGTDTQYF.

The genes are TRBV19 and TRBJ1-6; TRBD1 aligns across 8 bases. This CDR3 region has 14 residues. J was trimmed by 7 bases and V by 10 bases; bases with no gene match: 9. Germline assignment: CDR1 LNHDA and CDR2 SQIVND (reference sequence). Written as DNA, the CDR3 is TGTGCCACCCGGACAGGGCAGAACAATTCACCCCTCCACTTT. This sequence encodes CATRTGQNNSPLHF. Supplemented by reference TRBV19 and TRBJ1-6, the full variable domain reads DGGITQSPKYLFRKEGQNVTLSCEQNLNHDAMYWYRQDPGQGLRLIYYSQIVNDFQKGDIAEGYSVSREKKESFPLTVTSAQKNPTAFYLCATRTGQNNSPLHFGNGTRLTVT.

The chain employs TRBV2 and TRBJ2-3; TRBD2 aligns across 8 bases. The CDR3 is 15 residues long. The germline gives CDR1 SNHLY, CDR2 FYNNEI. The V gene end was trimmed by 3 bases and the J gene end by 6 bases; junction bases not matched to a gene: 8. CDR3 sequence (DNA): TGTGCCAGCAGTGACGGGAGGGTCGCTAGTGATACGCAGTATTTT. Residues: CASSDGRVASDTQYF.

V usage is TRBV10-3 and J usage is TRBJ2-3, with 9 nucleotides matching TRBD1. The CDR3 sequence is 14 residues long. Germline lookup yields CDR1 ENHRY and CDR2 SYGVKD. The V segment lost 7 bases and the J segment 4 bases; nucleotides outside the gene matches: 6. The CDR3 protein is CAINPGQGPDTQYF. The CDR3 coding sequence is TGTGCCATCAACCCGGGACAGGGCCCAGATACGCAGTATTTT.

The chain carries TRBV12-3 or TRBV12-4 and TRBJ1-3; 9 nucleotides align to TRBD1. This CDR3 is 12 amino acids long. V shed 5 bases and J 7 bases; nucleotides not matched to a gene: 0. This chain's CDR3 is CASSGQGNTIYF. As DNA, the CDR3 is TGTGCCAGCAGTGGACAGGGGAACACCATATATTTT.

CDR3 in DNA: TGCGCCAGCAGCAGCGGATGGGAATTGGGTTCACCCCTCCACTTT. It yields the protein CASSSGWELGSPLHF. The chain is built from TRBV5-1 and TRBJ1-6, with D unclear. Germline V lookup: CDR1 SGHRS, CDR2 YFSETQ. This CDR3 contains 15 residues. Trimming took 4 bases from V and 9 from J, leaving 17 bases between them.

The chain has TRBV27 and TRBJ2-7, with a tentative D call TRBD1 (6 bases). CDR1 and CDR2 from the germline V gene are MNHEY and SMNVEV (reference sequence). The CDR3 runs 13 residues. V shed 6 bases and J shed 4 bases, with 13 bases lying between them. The CDR3 region is CASSWTQGYEQYV. The DNA for the CDR3 is TGTGCCAGCAGCTGGACACAGGGATACGAGCAGTACGTC.

This chain uses TRBV4-2 with TRBJ2-7; TRBD1 aligns across 10 bases. The CDR3 runs 16 residues. With V trimmed by 2 bases and J by 5 bases, 9 bases remained unmatched. CDR1 is LGHNA, CDR2 YNFKEQ, per germline. The CDR3 loop reads CASSQQTGQGWNEQYF. In DNA form, the CDR3 reads TGTGCCAGCAGCCAACAGACGGGACAGGGGTGGAACGAGCAGTACTTC.

V usage is TRBV5-5 and J usage is TRBJ1-5; unclear D gene. V was shortened by 4 bases and J by 0 bases, with 14 bases between the two germline ends. The CDR3 sequence is 16 residues long. Germline V gene data show CDR1 as SGHKS and CDR2 as YYEKEE (reference sequence). The DNA of the CDR3 is TGTGCCAGCAGCCCCCACCTAGGAGATAGCAATCAGCCCCAGCATTTT. This translates into CASSPHLGDSNQPQHF. The full variable domain, in which reference TRBV5-5 and TRBJ1-5 provide the parts outside the CDR3, is DAGVTQSPTHLIKTRGQQVTLRCSPISGHKSVSWYQQVLGQGPQFIFQYYEKEERGRGNFPDRFSARQFPNYSSELNVNALLLGDSALYLCASSPHLGDSNQPQHFGDGTRLSIL.

The chain recombines TRBV21-1 with TRBJ2-7; TRBD2 was called by the table and not checked on the DNA. TRBV21-1 is noted as a pseudogene. The length of the CDR3 is 14 residues. CDR3 in amino acids: CASSAPWGLREQYV. CDR3 nucleotide sequence: TGTGCCAGCAGCGCCCCTTGGGGACTGCGCGAGCAGTACGTC.

The J gene is TRBJ1-1, the V gene TRBV6-5, with D possibly being TRBD1 (6 bases). This CDR3 is built from 14 residues. The V and J ends lost 0 bases and 4 bases respectively, with 9 bases between them. The germline CDR1 and CDR2 sequences are MNHEY and SVGAGI. CDR3 nucleotides: TGTGCCAGCAGTTACTCCCCAGGGGTCACTGAAGCTTTCTTT. Its protein product is CASSYSPGVTEAFF.

The V gene is TRBV19, the J gene TRBJ2-3, with 13 positions matching TRBD2. The CDR3 is made up of 15 amino acids. The V and J ends lost 6 bases and 4 bases, in that order; junction bases with no gene match: 4. Germline lookup yields CDR1 LNHDA and CDR2 SQIVND (reference sequence). The CDR3, as DNA: TGTGCCAGTAGGGGCACTAGCGGGGGGGCAGATACGCAGTATTTT. As protein: CASRGTSGGADTQYF.

The chain uses TRBV14 and TRBJ1-4, with D maybe TRBD1 (5 bases). The germline V and J ends were trimmed by 1 base and 8 bases, with 17 bases remaining between them. Looked up from germline, CDR1 is SGHDN and CDR2 is FVKESK. The CDR3 is 16 amino acids. CDR3 in amino acids: CASSQGRAGREEKLFF. CDR3 nucleotides: TGTGCCAGCAGCCAAGGCCGGGCAGGGCGAGAAGAAAAACTGTTTTTT. The complete variable domain, with remaining parts taken from reference TRBV14 and TRBJ1-4, reads EAGVTQFPSHSVIEKGQTVTLRCDPISGHDNLYWYRRVMGKEIKFLLHFVKESKQDESGMPNNRFLAERTGGTYSTLKVQPAELEDSGVYFCASSQGRAGREEKLFFGSGTQLSVL.

This clone was counted only a few times. The genes are TRBV10-3 and TRBJ1-1, with TRBD1 as a possible D gene (6 bases). The CDR3 has 14 amino acids. V lost 4 bases and J lost 1, with 10 bases in between. Per germline, CDR1 ENHRY and CDR2 SYGVKD. Written as DNA, the CDR3 is TGTGCCATCAGTGGGACAGTGGGGAACACTGAAGCTTTCTTT. Protein product: CAISGTVGNTEAFF.

The chain combines TRBV19 with TRBJ2-3; 8 nucleotides match TRBD1. V lost 8 bases, J lost 5 bases, and 9 bases stayed unmatched. The CDR3 totals 14 residues. Per germline, CDR1 LNHDA and CDR2 SQIVND (reference sequence). The CDR3: CASQDRAIGDTQYF. CDR3 sequence (DNA): TGTGCCAGTCAGGACAGGGCAATAGGAGATACGCAGTATTTT.

The chain recombines TRBV10-3 with TRBJ1-2; D might be TRBD1 (5 bases). The CDR3 extends over 17 amino acids. The germline gives CDR1 ENHRY, CDR2 SYGVKD. Trimming took 0 bases from V and 0 from J, leaving 14 bases between them. CDR3 DNA sequence: TGTGCCATCAGTGAGTCAGTAATAAGGGACTCTAACTATGGCTACACCTTC. Translation gives CAISESVIRDSNYGYTF.

The chain uses TRBV28 and TRBJ2-5; tentatively, D is TRBD1 (6 bases). V shed 3 bases and J shed 1 base, with 9 bases lying between them. The germline CDR1 and CDR2 sequences are MDHEN and SYDVKM. The CDR3 contains 14 residues. The CDR3 nucleotides are TGTGCCAGCAGTTTTGGACAGATCCAAGAGACCCAGTACTTC. Its translation: CASSFGQIQETQYF. The entire variable domain, with the rest obtained from reference TRBV28 and TRBJ2-5, is as follows: DVKVTQSSRYLVKRTGEKVFLECVQDMDHENMFWYRQDPGLGLRLIYFSYDVKMKEKGDIPEGYSVSREKKERFSLILESASTNQTSMYLCASSFGQIQETQYFGPGTRLLVL.

The rearrangement links TRBV12-5 to TRBJ2-5; 7 nucleotides match TRBD1. CDR1 is LGHNT, CDR2 FRNRAP, per germline. This CDR3 comprises 13 residues. V dropped 1 base and J dropped 4; count of bases not matched to a gene: 0. CDR3 coding DNA: TGTGCTAGTGGTTTGGACAGGGGAGAGACCCAGTACTTC. Translating it yields CASGLDRGETQYF.

The chain is built from TRBV6-4 and TRBJ1-1, with D possibly being TRBD1 (6 bases). The V end was cut by 4 bases, the J end by 5 bases, with 11 bases between. Looked up from germline, CDR1 is MRHNA and CDR2 is SNTAGT. This CDR3 spans 13 amino acids. The CDR3 DNA is TGTGCCAGCAGTGCAGGGGCGCGGACTGAAGCTTTCTTT. Amino acid sequence: CASSAGARTEAFF.

Written as DNA, the CDR3 is TGTGCCACCAGGGGGGACAGAGACACTGAAGCTTTCTTT. This sequence encodes CATRGDRDTEAFF. V usage is TRBV24-1 and J usage is TRBJ1-1, with 7 bases aligning to TRBD1. The CDR3 contains 13 residues. The J segment lost 3 bases and the V segment lost 7 bases, leaving 4 bases of the junction unmatched. Germline-derived CDR1 and CDR2 are KGHDR and SFDVKD.

J is TRBJ1-1 and V is TRBV24-1; D perhaps matches TRBD1 (5 bases). CDR1 and CDR2 from the germline V gene are KGHDR and SFDVKD. The CDR3 has 14 amino acids. V shed 3 bases and J shed 4 bases, with 11 bases lying between them. The CDR3, as DNA: TGTGCCACCAGTGATGGCCAGGGTCCCACTGAAGCTTTCTTT. Translation: CATSDGQGPTEAFF.

As concerns this clone: In the same sample, other DNA sequences code for this CDR3. V usage is TRBV7-2 and J usage is TRBJ1-5; D is perhaps TRBD1 (6 bases). The CDR3 extends over 15 amino acids. Trimming left V 1 base short and J 1 base short, with 8 bases between. The germline V gene encodes CDR1 SGHTA and CDR2 FQGNSA. In nucleotides, the CDR3 is TGTGCCAGCAGCTTAGTGCAGGGGAGCAATCAGCCCCAGCATTTT. Translating it yields CASSLVQGSNQPQHF.

The J gene is TRBJ2-1, the V gene TRBV7-3; 8 nucleotides align to TRBD1. Germline V gene lookup returns CDR1 SGHTA and CDR2 FQGTGA. Trimming took 5 bases from V and 2 from J; bases not matched to a gene: 2. The length of the CDR3 is 14 residues. CDR3 protein: CASSAGGAYNEQFF. CDR3 coding DNA: TGTGCCAGCAGCGCAGGGGGCGCCTACAATGAGCAGTTCTTC.

The chain is built from TRBV3-1 (or the pseudogene TRBV3-2) and TRBJ2-5, with D uncertain. CDR1 and CDR2 (germline): LGHDT, YNNKEL (reference sequence). V dropped 1 base and J dropped 5 bases, with 5 bases sitting between them. This CDR3 comprises 12 residues. The CDR3 is CASSQAGETQYF. DNA of the CDR3: TGTGCCAGCAGCCAAGCAGGCGAGACCCAGTACTTC.

The J gene is TRBJ2-2, the V gene TRBV28, with 7 nucleotides matching TRBD1. CDR1 MDHEN and CDR2 SYDVKM come from the germline V gene. The CDR3 sequence is 18 residues long. The V gene end was trimmed by 5 bases and the J gene end by 0 bases; junction bases not matched to a gene: 12. The CDR3 nucleotides are TGTGCCAGCAGTCCAAACCGGGACAGACTATCGAACACCGGGGAGCTGTTTTTT. As protein: CASSPNRDRLSNTGELFF.

The CDR3 here is CASSPTQGSSYNEQFF. In DNA form, the CDR3 reads TGTGCCAGCTCACCGACACAGGGCAGCTCCTACAATGAGCAGTTCTTC. The rearrangement links TRBV18 to TRBJ2-1; D might be TRBD1 (6 bases). Per germline, CDR1 KGHSH and CDR2 LQKENI. Trimming took off 3 bases at V and 0 bases at J, with 12 bases between the two ends. CDR3 length: 16 residues.

The genes are TRBV5-1 and TRBJ1-1; D unresolved. CDR3 length equals 15 residues. Trimming stripped 2 bases from V and 1 base from J, with 12 bases between. Germline lookup yields CDR1 SGHRS and CDR2 YFSETQ. The CDR3 nucleotides read TGCGCCAGCAGCTTAGGAGGGAGCGGGAACACTGAAGCTTTCTTT. This sequence encodes CASSLGGSGNTEAFF.

The rearrangement links TRBV6-5 to TRBJ1-2; 12 bases are a match to TRBD1. There are 15 residues in the CDR3. Germline V gives CDR1 MNHEY, CDR2 SVGAGI. J gave up 8 bases and V 4 bases, and 8 bases lay outside the gene matches. The CDR3 nucleotides are TGTGCCAGCAGTTCACCGGGACAGGGGGCGCGGGGCTACACCTTC. The encoded protein is CASSSPGQGARGYTF.

The chain couples TRBV7-9 to TRBJ2-2; no reliable D call. The CDR3 spans 12 residues. Looked up from germline, CDR1 is SEHNR and CDR2 is FQNEAQ (reference sequence). Deletions cut 5 bases from V and 7 bases from J, with 8 bases between. The CDR3 DNA reads as TGTGCCAGCAGCGTAAACTACGGGGAGCTGTTTTTT. Residues: CASSVNYGELFF.

The rearrangement links TRBV7-2 to TRBJ2-1; D perhaps matches TRBD2 (5 bases). Looked up from germline, CDR1 is SGHTA and CDR2 is FQGNSA. The V and J ends lost 6 bases and 6 bases respectively, with 18 bases between them. This CDR3 is 15 amino acids long. In DNA, the CDR3 is TGTGCCAGCAGGAGCGAACTAGGGAAAATCAATGAGCAGTTCTTC. Translating it yields CASRSELGKINEQFF. Complete variable domain (other parts from reference TRBV7-2 and TRBJ2-1): GAGVSQSPSNKVTEKGKDVELRCDPISGHTALYWYRQSLGQGLEFLIYFQGNSAPDKSGLPSDRFSAERTGGSVSTLTIQRTQQEDSAVYLCASRSELGKINEQFFGPGTRLTVL.

This clone was found once. The V gene is TRBV6-4, the J gene TRBJ2-6; TRBD2 matches at 8 bases. CDR3 size: 17 residues. Losses at the gene ends were 7 bases for V and 0 bases for J; bases not matched to a gene: 8. The germline gives CDR1 MRHNA, CDR2 SNTAGT. CDR3 region: CASIFVAGFSGANVLTF. For the CDR3, the DNA is TGTGCCAGCATCTTCGTAGCGGGGTTCTCTGGGGCCAACGTCCTGACTTTC.